The 18 T cell receptor beta chains below all came from one sample that was sequenced in a study of response to subunit inactivated influenza vaccine. One entry per CDR3 protein, called by TCRdb with MiXCR from the RT-PCR reads. Here the sample spans fewer than 650,000 distinct CDR3 sequences, approximately 13% being singletons. Here the sequenced sample was PBMCs from blood, taken 40 to 50 days after vaccination. These receptors were collected from a man aged 50-60 years who received an inactivated influenza vaccine.

The rearrangement uses TRBV10-2 and TRBJ2-2; D is perhaps TRBD2 (7 bases). The CDR3 length is 16 residues. Germline-derived CDR1 and CDR2 are WSHSY and SAAADI. Trimming removed 6 bases at V and 2 bases at J, with 16 bases between. CDR3 bases: TGCGCCAGCAGAGGGGGGGGTTTAGCCAACACCGGGGAGCTGTTTTTT. This gives the protein CASRGGGLANTGELFF.

The chain carries TRBV28 and TRBJ2-1; D call uncertain. The CDR3 runs 12 residues. V was pared by 5 bases and J by 10 bases, with 12 bases between. CDR1 and CDR2 (germline): MDHEN, SYDVKM. The CDR3 is CASSQLAGEQFF. CDR3 sequence (DNA): TGTGCCAGCAGTCAACTTGCCGGGGAGCAGTTCTTC.

A few counts support this clonotype. The V call is TRBV6-2 or TRBV6-3, the J call TRBJ2-7, with D unresolved. The CDR3 contains 12 residues. The V end lost 6 bases, the J end lost 7 bases, and 13 bases lay between the germline ends. Germline CDR1 and CDR2: MNHEY and SVGEGT. CDR3 protein: CASSNPGREQYF. In DNA form, the CDR3 reads TGTGCCAGCAGCAACCCTGGGCGGGAGCAGTACTTC.

The gene calls are TRBV7-9 and TRBJ1-2, with TRBD1 matching over 7 bases. V trimming: 5 bases; J trimming: 6 bases; junction bases outside the gene matches: 9. The germline V gene has CDR1 SEHNR and CDR2 FQNEAQ (reference sequence). The CDR3 has 14 amino acids. The CDR3 DNA sequence: TGTGCCAGCAGCCCGAGGGACAGACAAAATGGCTACACCTTC. The encoded protein is CASSPRDRQNGYTF.

This clonotype has more than one count but fewer than ten. This sequence joins TRBV4-2 and TRBJ2-3, with 8 bases matching TRBD2. The CDR3 covers 18 residues. Germline V lookup: CDR1 LGHNA, CDR2 YNFKEQ. V lost 0 bases, J lost 2 bases, and 10 bases stayed unmatched. The CDR3 is CASSQEIGLASSTDTQYF. The CDR3, as DNA: TGTGCCAGCAGCCAAGAGATTGGACTAGCCTCCTCCACAGATACGCAGTATTTT.

This clonotype has more than one count but fewer than ten. This rearrangement joins TRBV20-1 to TRBJ2-2, with D possibly TRBD2 on 7 matching bases. CDR1 is DFQATT, CDR2 SNEGSKA, per germline (reference sequence). The CDR3 length is 12 residues. V lost 6 bases and J 6 bases, leaving 11 bases between the germline ends. CDR3 sequence (DNA): TGCAGTGCCCCGGGGGGCTCCGGGGAGCTGTTTTTT. Translating it yields CSAPGGSGELFF.

This clonotype occurred many times. As DNA, the CDR3 is TGTGCCAGCAGCTTAGTCCAGAGCTCCTACGAGCAGTACTTC. The encoded protein is CASSLVQSSYEQYF. V is TRBV11-2 and J is TRBJ2-7; D unclear. V dropped 1 base and J dropped 0 bases, with 7 bases sitting between them. The CDR3 consists of 14 residues. Germline CDR1 SGHAT, CDR2 FQNNGV.

The chain joins TRBV6-2 or TRBV6-3 to TRBJ1-5; D may be TRBD1 (5 bases). Trimming removed 0 bases at V and 7 bases at J, with 13 bases between. The germline gives CDR1 MNHEY, CDR2 SVGEGT. The CDR3 covers 15 residues. The CDR3 nucleotides read TGTGCCAGCAGTTACTCAACAGGAGGAATACAGCCCCAGCATTTT. Residues: CASSYSTGGIQPQHF.

In this sample, this clonotype turned up a few times. The chain's CDR3 is CASSPTGAKVNEQFF. The CDR3 nucleotides read TGTGCCAGCAGTCCTACCGGGGCCAAAGTCAATGAGCAGTTCTTC. This chain connects TRBV28 to TRBJ2-1; D might be TRBD1 or TRBD2, each matching 5 bases. V lost 5 bases, J lost 6 bases, and 17 bases lay in between. Germline assignment: CDR1 MDHEN and CDR2 SYDVKM. CDR3 length: 15 amino acids.

This clonotype was recorded at least ten times. In nucleotides, the CDR3 is TGTGCCAGCAGCCCGATCACAGATACGCAGTATTTT. Its translation: CASSPITDTQYF. The rearrangement joins TRBV7-2 to TRBJ2-3, with D hard to call. Germline V gene sequence: CDR1 SGHTA, CDR2 FQGNSA. The CDR3 has 12 amino acids. V was shortened by 5 bases and J by 2 bases, with 5 bases between the two germline ends.

This clonotype was seen at least ten times. The chain employs TRBV20-1 and TRBJ1-1; 7 bases fit TRBD1. The ends lost 2 bases at V and 1 base at J; junction bases unmatched: 4. CDR1 and CDR2 (germline): DFQATT, SNEGSKA (reference sequence). The length of the CDR3 is 14 residues. The CDR3 DNA follows: TGCAGTGCTAGAATACAGGGGAGGAACACTGAAGCTTTCTTT. This sequence encodes CSARIQGRNTEAFF.

This clonotype showed up many times. CDR3 DNA: TGTGCCAGCAGTCCGGCCGGTGCGGGGGGGTTCGGGGAGCTGTTTTTT. Translated, it gives CASSPAGAGGFGELFF. The chain is built from TRBV12-3 or TRBV12-4 and TRBJ2-2; 9 bases map to TRBD2. After removal of 5 bases from V and 7 bases from J, the junction contained 11 bases not matched to a gene. CDR3 size: 16 residues.

This clonotype turned up a few times. The rearrangement uses TRBV5-6 and TRBJ2-4, with 9 bases identical to TRBD1. CDR1 and CDR2 (germline): SGHDT, YYEEEE. J lost 8 bases, V lost 2 bases, and 14 bases had no gene match. This CDR3 spans 17 amino acids. DNA for the CDR3: TGTGCCAGCAGCTTAGAACCGGGACAGGGAATGGTGGACATTCAGTACTTC. This codes for CASSLEPGQGMVDIQYF.

The chain recombines TRBV7-2 with TRBJ2-7; 9 bases match TRBD2. After removal of 4 bases from V and 2 bases from J, the junction contained 12 bases not matched to a gene. Germline V gene sequence: CDR1 SGHTA, CDR2 FQGNSA. CDR3 size: 17 residues. The CDR3 region is CASSWISGSDFTYEQYF. DNA for the CDR3: TGTGCCAGCAGCTGGATTAGCGGGAGCGATTTTACCTACGAGCAGTACTTC. Filled out from reference TRBV7-2 and TRBJ2-7, the complete variable domain reads GAGVSQSPSNKVTEKGKDVELRCDPISGHTALYWYRQSLGQGLEFLIYFQGNSAPDKSGLPSDRFSAERTGGSVSTLTIQRTQQEDSAVYLCASSWISGSDFTYEQYFGPGTRLTVT.

CDR3 sequence reads: CSVEARGPVWNEQFF. The CDR3 DNA reads TGCAGCGTTGAAGCCCGGGGGCCGGTATGGAATGAGCAGTTCTTC. This chain connects TRBV29-1 to TRBJ2-1; D may match TRBD1 or TRBD2 (6 bases each). Trimming removed 1 base from V and 7 bases from J, with 17 bases in between. There are 15 residues in the CDR3. The germline V gene encodes CDR1 SQVTM and CDR2 ANQGSEA.

This clonotype came up many times. The genes are TRBV11-3 and TRBJ2-1; 8 bases are a match to TRBD2. Unmatched junction bases numbered 9, after V lost 2 bases and J lost 0 bases. CDR1 SGHNT and CDR2 YENEEA come from the germline V gene. The length of the CDR3 is 18 residues. The CDR3 is CASSLWAGGDFSYNEQFF. CDR3 in DNA: TGTGCCAGCAGCTTATGGGCGGGGGGCGATTTCTCCTACAATGAGCAGTTCTTC. The entire variable domain, with the rest obtained from reference TRBV11-3 and TRBJ2-1, is as follows: EAGVVQSPRYKIIEKKQPVAFWCNPISGHNTLYWYLQNLGQGPELLIRYENEEAVDDSQLPKDRFSAERLKGVDSTLKIQPAELGDSAVYLCASSLWAGGDFSYNEQFFGPGTRLTVL.

This clonotype was detected ten times or more. J is TRBJ2-5 and V is TRBV5-1; unclear D gene. The CDR3 covers 12 residues. V was cut by 1 base and J by 5 bases, with 6 bases left in between. Germline assignment: CDR1 SGHRS and CDR2 YFSETQ. CDR3 bases: TGCGCCAGCAGCTTGTCGTTTGAGACCCAGTACTTC. Encoded protein: CASSLSFETQYF. Using reference TRBV5-1 and TRBJ2-5 for the parts outside the CDR3, the full variable domain is KAGVTQTPRYLIKTRGQQVTLSCSPISGHRSVSWYQQTPGQGLQFLFEYFSETQRNKGNFPGRFSGRQFSNSRSEMNVSTLELGDSALYLCASSLSFETQYFGPGTRLLVL.

The V and J genes are TRBV5-1 and TRBJ2-7, with 8 nucleotides matching TRBD1. Germline lookup yields CDR1 SGHRS and CDR2 YFSETQ. The V segment lost 9 bases and the J segment 4 bases; nucleotides outside the gene matches: 9. The CDR3 spans 13 residues. The CDR3 reads CATRRTGRYEQYF. The CDR3 coding sequence is TGCGCCACCAGGCGGACAGGGCGGTACGAGCAGTACTTC.